This TCR beta chain came from a study of shared clonotypes between healthy human individuals. Whole-study findings and limits: Rarefaction exposed incomplete sorted-subset sequencing despite large depth.

Sequencing was performed with immunoSEQ multiplex PCR; in TCRdb, only in-frame clones are kept and a portion is missing. The sample has about 2.2 million clones, around 93% seen once. This clone occurred a few times. No antigen is known for it. The CDR3 has 10 residues. V was clipped by 3 bases and J by 7 bases, with 3 bases between them. CD45RO-negative CD8 cells positively selected for CCR7 made up the naive population, which excluded terminally differentiated effector memory CD45RA+ cells. This chain links TRBV23-1 with TRBJ1-2; D gene uncertain. TRBV23-1 is reported as an ORF; its role is uncertain. This sequence originates from a young man in good health. Some clones in this sample may be carry-over from other donors' samples. Sequencing input: naive CD8+ T cells from PBMCs. This CDR3 reads CASSQGGYTF. DNA for the CDR3: TGCGCCAGCAGTCAGGGTGGCTACACCTTC.